The 5 T cell receptor beta chains presented below share a single source sample, sequenced in a study of Ad26.COV2.S vaccination and SARS-CoV-2 variants. Sequenced by immunoSEQ multiplex PCR; TCRdb stores in-frame clones only, minus some. Among about 350,000 clones listed, 92% were seen once. The specimen was peripheral blood, collected after recovery from COVID-19. Source of these receptors: a human donor who had recovered from COVID-19.

DNA for the CDR3: TGCAGCGTTGAAAGGGGTCGGAACTATGGCTACACCTTC. Translating gives CSVERGRNYGYTF. The chain links TRBV29-1 to TRBJ1-2, with D possibly TRBD1 on 5 matching bases. Trimming cost V 2 bases and J 2 bases, with 9 bases left between them. The CDR3 is 13 amino acids. Germline V gives CDR1 SQVTM, CDR2 ANQGSEA.

This clone has just one count. The V gene is TRBV7-8, the J gene TRBJ2-3, with TRBD2 as a possible D gene (7 bases). Germline lookup yields CDR1 SGHVS and CDR2 FQNEAQ. The germline V and J ends were trimmed by 5 bases and 6 bases, with 12 bases remaining between them. The CDR3 is 13 amino acids. CDR3 in DNA: TGTGCCAGCAGCCGGACTAGGGGGGATACGCAGTATTTT. This gives the protein CASSRTRGDTQYF.

The chain is built from TRBV5-6 and TRBJ1-6, with 8 bases lining up with TRBD1. Germline assignment: CDR1 SGHDT and CDR2 YYEEEE. CDR3 size: 15 residues. V dropped 0 bases and J dropped 10; count of bases not matched to a gene: 6. CDR3 DNA: TGTGCCAGCAGCTTGGAAGACAGGGGTCAGTCACCCCTCCACTTT. It specifies CASSLEDRGQSPLHF.

The chain joins TRBV18 to TRBJ2-5; 8 bases map to TRBD2. The V and J ends lost 2 bases and 4 bases, in that order; junction bases with no gene match: 9. There are 16 residues in the CDR3. CDR1 KGHSH and CDR2 LQKENI come from the germline V gene. The CDR3 coding sequence is TGTGCCAGCTCACCATATTCGGGGGGGCCTGGAGAGACCCAGTACTTC. It specifies CASSPYSGGPGETQYF.

V is TRBV29-1 and J is TRBJ1-2; 7 nucleotides match TRBD1. This CDR3 spans 14 amino acids. Looked up from germline, CDR1 is SQVTM and CDR2 is ANQGSEA. V gave up 4 bases and J gave up 7 bases; unmatched junction bases: 12. CDR3 DNA sequence: TGCAGCGTTGGAGACAGGGATGTATATAGTGGCTACACCTTC. This codes for CSVGDRDVYSGYTF.